The 17 T cell receptor beta chains below come from one sample, sequenced in a study of shared clonotypes between healthy human individuals. Measured with immunoSEQ multiplex PCR; TCRdb has only the in-frame clones, and not every one. Seen here are 1.6 million or so clones, around 95% observed once, and the top ten hold roughly 1.1%. Sequenced sample: naive CD4+ T cells sorted from blood. Specified subset: CD45RA+ positively selected. All receptors come from a man aged 30 to 39 in good health.

The chain combines TRBV7-2 with TRBJ1-1; 7 bases line up with TRBD1. Germline CDR1 is SGHTA and CDR2 is FQGNSA. CDR3 length: 15 amino acids. With 1 base clipped from V and 6 bases from J, the junction kept 8 bases outside the gene matches. CDR3 protein: CASSLGSQGGAEAFF. The CDR3 nucleotides read TGTGCCAGCAGCTTAGGGTCGCAGGGGGGAGCTGAAGCTTTCTTT. Complete variable domain (other parts from reference TRBV7-2 and TRBJ1-1): GAGVSQSPSNKVTEKGKDVELRCDPISGHTALYWYRQSLGQGLEFLIYFQGNSAPDKSGLPSDRFSAERTGGSVSTLTIQRTQQEDSAVYLCASSLGSQGGAEAFFGQGTRLTVV.

The genes are TRBV4-2 and TRBJ1-5, with D perhaps matching TRBD1 (5 bases). The CDR3 runs to 16 residues. Germline V gene lookup returns CDR1 LGHNA and CDR2 YNFKEQ. The V end lost 2 bases, the J end lost 0 bases, and 11 bases lay between the germline ends. CDR3 region: CASSQYDSTSNQPQHF. For the CDR3, the DNA is TGTGCCAGCAGCCAATATGACAGTACTAGCAATCAGCCCCAGCATTTT.

This clone has more than one count but fewer than ten. The chain recombines TRBV2 with TRBJ2-4; maybe TRBD2 (6 bases). Trimming took 2 bases from V and 8 from J, leaving 16 bases between them. This CDR3 region has 15 residues. The germline gives CDR1 SNHLY, CDR2 FYNNEI. The CDR3 sequence: CASSELGRGVDIQYF. The CDR3 coding sequence is TGTGCCAGCAGTGAATTAGGGCGGGGCGTGGACATTCAGTACTTC. Full variable domain (rest looked up from reference TRBV2 and TRBJ2-4): EPEVTQTPSHQVTQMGQEVILRCVPISNHLYFYWYRQILGQKVEFLVSFYNNEISEKSEIFDDQFSVERPDGSNFTLKIRSTKLEDSAMYFCASSELGRGVDIQYFGAGTRLSVL.

V is TRBV10-3 and J is TRBJ2-3; the D is unclear. The length of the CDR3 is 13 residues. CDR1 is ENHRY, CDR2 SYGVKD, per germline. Trimming stripped 5 bases from V and 2 bases from J, with 8 bases between. DNA of the CDR3: TGTGCCATCAGTCTACCATCCACAGATACGCAGTATTTT. This encodes CAISLPSTDTQYF.

This chain joins TRBV18 and TRBJ2-3; TRBD2 agrees at 8 bases. CDR3 size: 15 residues. Germline V gene data show CDR1 as KGHSH and CDR2 as LQKENI. V trimming: 3 bases; J trimming: 6 bases; junction bases outside the gene matches: 8. The CDR3 sequence is CASSPDREGPDTQYF. The CDR3 DNA follows: TGTGCCAGCTCACCCGACCGGGAGGGCCCTGATACGCAGTATTTT.

The gene calls are TRBV18 and TRBJ1-1; the D gene is possibly TRBD1 (5 bases). The CDR3 is made up of 16 amino acids. The germline CDR1 and CDR2 sequences are KGHSH and LQKENI. V gave up 2 bases and J gave up 2 bases, with 15 bases separating them. In DNA, the CDR3 is TGTGCCAGCTCACCAATCGGTGGGGACCACAACACTGAAGCTTTCTTT. Encoded protein: CASSPIGGDHNTEAFF. Together with reference TRBV18 and TRBJ1-1, the CDR3 gives the full variable domain: NAGVMQNPRHLVRRRGQEARLRCSPMKGHSHVYWYRQLPEEGLKFMVYLQKENIIDESGMPKERFSAEFPKEGPSILRIQQVVRGDSAAYFCASSPIGGDHNTEAFFGQGTRLTVV.

The rearrangement links TRBV6-5 to TRBJ2-2, with 8 bases that match TRBD1. The V gene's germline CDR1 is MNHEY and CDR2 SVGAGI. V shed 1 base and J 1 base; nucleotides not matched to a gene: 2. The CDR3 is 16 residues long. The CDR3 DNA reads as TGTGCCAGCAGTTACTTCACAGGGGGGAACACCGGGGAGCTGTTTTTT. Its translation is CASSYFTGGNTGELFF.

The chain has TRBV7-6 and TRBJ2-3; 9 bases align to TRBD2. The CDR3 has 16 residues. The V gene's germline CDR1 is SGHVS and CDR2 FNYEAQ. Trimming cost V 0 bases and J 2 bases; bases outside gene matches: 3. In DNA form, the CDR3 reads TGTGCCAGCAGCTTAGCCGCTAGCGGGGCCACAGATACGCAGTATTTT. Protein product: CASSLAASGATDTQYF. The complete variable domain, with remaining parts taken from reference TRBV7-6 and TRBJ2-3, reads GAGVSQSPRYKVTKRGQDVALRCDPISGHVSLYWYRQALGQGPEFLTYFNYEAQQDKSGLPNDRFSAERPEGSISTLTIQRTEQRDSAMYRCASSLAASGATDTQYFGPGTRLTVL.

The rearrangement links TRBV5-1 to TRBJ2-2, with D perhaps TRBD1 (6 bases). Per the germline V gene, CDR1 is SGHRS and CDR2 is YFSETQ. Trimming took 4 bases from V and 4 from J, leaving 11 bases between them. The CDR3 has 14 residues. Written as DNA, the CDR3 is TGCGCCAGCAGCACAGGACAGAGCACCGGGGAGCTGTTTTTT. Its protein is CASSTGQSTGELFF.

This CDR3 reads CASSIEGQTDTQYF. CDR3 coding DNA: TGTGCCAGTAGTATAGAGGGACAGACAGATACGCAGTATTTT. The chain is built from TRBV19 and TRBJ2-3, with 7 bases that match TRBD1. After removal of 0 bases from V and 3 bases from J, the junction contained 0 bases not matched to a gene. Germline CDR1 reads LNHDA; CDR2 reads SQIVND (reference sequence). This CDR3 comprises 14 residues. The entire variable domain, with the rest obtained from reference TRBV19 and TRBJ2-3, is as follows: DGGITQSPKYLFRKEGQNVTLSCEQNLNHDAMYWYRQDPGQGLRLIYYSQIVNDFQKGDIAEGYSVSREKKESFPLTVTSAQKNPTAFYLCASSIEGQTDTQYFGPGTRLTVL.

This rearrangement joins TRBV5-4 to TRBJ2-1; TRBD2 matches 12 bases. Trimming at V came to 4 bases and at J to 2 bases, leaving 7 bases not matched to a gene. The CDR3 contains 17 residues. CDR1 and CDR2 (germline): SGHNT, YYREEE (reference sequence). The CDR3 protein is CASSGGLAGRTYNEQFF. The DNA of the CDR3 is TGTGCCAGCAGCGGGGGACTAGCGGGTCGAACCTACAATGAGCAGTTCTTC. The variable domain in full, completed from reference TRBV5-4 and TRBJ2-1, reads ETGVTQSPTHLIKTRGQQVTLRCSSQSGHNTVSWYQQALGQGPQFIFQYYREEENGRGNFPPRFSGLQFPNYSSELNVNALELDDSALYLCASSGGLAGRTYNEQFFGPGTRLTVL.

A remark on this clone: The same CDR3 also results from other DNA sequences found in this sample. The V and J genes are TRBV5-1 and TRBJ2-7; tentative D call: TRBD2 (5 bases). V was clipped by 0 bases and J by 4 bases, with 8 bases between them. The CDR3 covers 13 residues. The germline gives CDR1 SGHRS, CDR2 YFSETQ. CDR3 amino acids: CASSLDRGYEQYF. The CDR3 nucleotides are TGCGCCAGCAGCTTGGATCGAGGGTACGAGCAGTACTTC.

The rearrangement joins TRBV7-3 to TRBJ1-1, with 7 bases fitting TRBD1. Germline V gene data show CDR1 as SGHTA and CDR2 as FQGTGA. This CDR3 has 15 residues. With V trimmed by 5 bases and J by 1 base, 7 bases remained unmatched. CDR3 residues: CASSNSRTGNTEAFF. Here the CDR3 DNA reads TGTGCCAGCAGCAACTCCCGGACAGGGAACACTGAAGCTTTCTTT.

The genes are TRBV21-1 and TRBJ2-5. TRBV21-1 is described as a pseudogene. This CDR3 comprises 15 residues. The CDR3 protein is CASSTPGGFKETQYF. The CDR3 DNA reads TGTGCCAGCAGCACCCCCGGTGGCTTTAAAGAGACCCAGTACTTC.

V is TRBV28 and J is TRBJ2-2; possible D gene TRBD1, 6 bases. The CDR3 covers 16 residues. The V end was cut by 3 bases, the J end by 2 bases, with 13 bases between. In germline, CDR1 is MDHEN, CDR2 SYDVKM. CDR3 in DNA: TGTGCCAGCAGTTTTTCGGGGACACCTAACACCGGGGAGCTGTTTTTT. Translating it yields CASSFSGTPNTGELFF.

This clone was detected only once. This sequence joins TRBV28 and TRBJ2-7, with 9 positions matching TRBD2. The J segment lost 3 bases and the V segment lost 6 bases, leaving 12 bases of the junction unmatched. Germline V gives CDR1 MDHEN, CDR2 SYDVKM. The CDR3 has 16 amino acids. CDR3 coding DNA: TGTGCCAGCAGCCATTTTAGCGGGAGATCCCACTACGAGCAGTACTTC. Translating gives CASSHFSGRSHYEQYF.

The chain is built from TRBV7-9 and TRBJ1-5, with D possibly TRBD1 on 6 matching bases. V shed 5 bases and J shed 1 base, with 12 bases lying between them. The germline CDR1 and CDR2 sequences are SEHNR and FQNEAQ (reference sequence). The CDR3 has 15 residues. The CDR3 region is CASSSRGISNQPQHF. The CDR3 nucleotides read TGTGCCAGCAGCAGCAGGGGTATAAGCAATCAGCCCCAGCATTTT.